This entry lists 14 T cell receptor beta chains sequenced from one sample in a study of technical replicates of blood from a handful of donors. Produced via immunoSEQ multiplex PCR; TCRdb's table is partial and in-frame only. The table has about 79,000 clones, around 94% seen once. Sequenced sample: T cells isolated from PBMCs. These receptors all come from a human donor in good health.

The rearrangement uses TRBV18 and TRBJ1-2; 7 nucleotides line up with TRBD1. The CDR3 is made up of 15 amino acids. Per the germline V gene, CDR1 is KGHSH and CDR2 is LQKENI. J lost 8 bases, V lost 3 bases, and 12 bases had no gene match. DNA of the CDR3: TGTGCCAGCTCACCGACTAAAGGGGGCGCTGGGGGCTACACCTTC. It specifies CASSPTKGGAGGYTF.

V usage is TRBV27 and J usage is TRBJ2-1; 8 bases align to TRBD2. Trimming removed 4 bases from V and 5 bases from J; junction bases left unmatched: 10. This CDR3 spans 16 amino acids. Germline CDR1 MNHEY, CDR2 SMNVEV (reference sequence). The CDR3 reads CASSWYRTSLHNEQFF. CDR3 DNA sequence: TGTGCCAGCAGTTGGTACCGGACTAGCTTACACAATGAGCAGTTCTTC.

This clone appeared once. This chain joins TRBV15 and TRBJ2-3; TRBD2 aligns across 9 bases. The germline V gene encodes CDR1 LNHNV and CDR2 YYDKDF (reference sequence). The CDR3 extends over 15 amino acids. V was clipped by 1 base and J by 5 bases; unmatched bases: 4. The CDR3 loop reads CATSRGGRAGDTQYF. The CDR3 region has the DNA TGTGCCACCAGCAGAGGCGGGAGGGCCGGAGATACGCAGTATTTT.

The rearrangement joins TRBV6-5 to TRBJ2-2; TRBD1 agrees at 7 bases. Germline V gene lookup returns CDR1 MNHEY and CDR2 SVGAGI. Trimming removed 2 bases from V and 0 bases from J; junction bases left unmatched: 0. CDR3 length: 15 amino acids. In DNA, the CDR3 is TGTGCCAGCAGTTACGGACAGGCGAACACCGGGGAGCTGTTTTTT. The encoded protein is CASSYGQANTGELFF.

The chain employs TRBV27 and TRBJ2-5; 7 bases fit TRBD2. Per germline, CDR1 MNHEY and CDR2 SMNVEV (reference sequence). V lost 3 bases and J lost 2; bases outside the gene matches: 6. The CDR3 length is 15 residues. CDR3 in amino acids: CASSLVGEGQETQYF. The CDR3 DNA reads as TGTGCCAGCAGTTTGGTCGGGGAGGGGCAAGAGACCCAGTACTTC.

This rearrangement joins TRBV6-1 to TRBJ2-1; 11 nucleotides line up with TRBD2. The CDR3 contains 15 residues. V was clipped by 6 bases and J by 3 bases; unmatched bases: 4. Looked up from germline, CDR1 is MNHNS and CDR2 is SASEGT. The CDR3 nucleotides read TGTGCCAGCAGCCCTGGACTAGCGGGCTACAATGAGCAGTTCTTC. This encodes CASSPGLAGYNEQFF.

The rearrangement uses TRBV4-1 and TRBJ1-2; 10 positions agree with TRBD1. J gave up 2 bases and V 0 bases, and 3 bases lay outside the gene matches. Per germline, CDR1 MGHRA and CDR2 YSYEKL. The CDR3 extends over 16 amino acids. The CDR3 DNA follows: TGCGCCAGCAGCCAAGAGACAGGGGGCTCGAACTATGGCTACACCTTC. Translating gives CASSQETGGSNYGYTF.

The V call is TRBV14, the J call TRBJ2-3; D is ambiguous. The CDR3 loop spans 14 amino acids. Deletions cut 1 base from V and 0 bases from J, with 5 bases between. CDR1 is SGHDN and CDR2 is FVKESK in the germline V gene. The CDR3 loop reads CASSQASSTDTQYF. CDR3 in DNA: TGTGCCAGCAGCCAAGCGTCTAGCACAGATACGCAGTATTTT.

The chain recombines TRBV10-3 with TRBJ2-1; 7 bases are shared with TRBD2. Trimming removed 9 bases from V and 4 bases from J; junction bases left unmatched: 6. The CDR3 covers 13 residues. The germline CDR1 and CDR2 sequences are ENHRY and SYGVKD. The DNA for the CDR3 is TGTGCCATGGCGGCGGGACTATACAATGAGCAGTTCTTC. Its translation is CAMAAGLYNEQFF.

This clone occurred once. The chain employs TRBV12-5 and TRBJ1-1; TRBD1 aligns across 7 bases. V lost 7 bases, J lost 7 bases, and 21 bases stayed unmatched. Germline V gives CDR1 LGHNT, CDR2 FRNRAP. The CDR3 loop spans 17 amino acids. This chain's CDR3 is CASAIPYVGQTLGEAFF. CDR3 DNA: TGTGCTAGTGCGATCCCCTATGTGGGACAGACCTTGGGTGAAGCTTTCTTT.

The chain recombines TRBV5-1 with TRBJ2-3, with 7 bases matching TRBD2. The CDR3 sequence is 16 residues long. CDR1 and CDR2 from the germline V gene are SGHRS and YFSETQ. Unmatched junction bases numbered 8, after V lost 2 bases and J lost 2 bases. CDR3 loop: CASSFLGGGNTDTQYF. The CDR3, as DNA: TGCGCCAGCAGCTTCCTGGGCGGGGGAAACACAGATACGCAGTATTTT.

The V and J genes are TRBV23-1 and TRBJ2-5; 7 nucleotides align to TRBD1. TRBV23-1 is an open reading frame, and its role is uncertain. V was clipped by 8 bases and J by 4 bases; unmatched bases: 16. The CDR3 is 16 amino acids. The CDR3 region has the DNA TGCGCCAGCGAGCACCCTTGGGTTAGGGGGCTAGAGACCCAGTACTTC. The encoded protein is CASEHPWVRGLETQYF.

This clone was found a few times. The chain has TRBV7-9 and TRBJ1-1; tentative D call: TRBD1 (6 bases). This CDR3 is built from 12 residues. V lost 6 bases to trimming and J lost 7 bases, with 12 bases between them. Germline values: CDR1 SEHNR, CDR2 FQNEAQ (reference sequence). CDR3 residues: CASRRDRIEAFF. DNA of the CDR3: TGTGCCAGCAGACGTGACAGGATTGAAGCTTTCTTT.

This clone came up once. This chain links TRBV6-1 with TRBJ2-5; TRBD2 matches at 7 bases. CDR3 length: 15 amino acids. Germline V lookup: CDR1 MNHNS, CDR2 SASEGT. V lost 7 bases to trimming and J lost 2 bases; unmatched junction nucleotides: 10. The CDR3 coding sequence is TGTGCCAGCAAAAGGGCTAGCGGTTATCAAGAGACCCAGTACTTC. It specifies CASKRASGYQETQYF.